This TCR beta chain stems from a study of cytomegalovirus exposure and HLA in healthy donors. V gave up 2 bases and J gave up 4 bases; unmatched junction bases: 3. CDR1 is SGHRS, CDR2 YFSETQ, per germline. CDR3 length equals 15 residues. Use of 60 Vbeta and 13 Jbeta primers characterized the PCR. Only in-frame clones appear in the TCRdb table, and some are missing; sequencing was by immunoSEQ multiplex PCR. Seen here are 90,000 to 120,000 clones, roughly 88% observed once, and the top ten hold 1.2%. The chain employs TRBV5-1 and TRBJ2-6, with 7 bases identical to TRBD1. The clonotype originates from a woman between 18 and 29 years old in good health and CMV-seronegative. The sample taken for sequencing was PBMCs. CDR3 in DNA: TGCGCCAGCAGCTTAGAGGGGGCCGGGGCCAACGTCCTGACTTTC. Translating gives CASSLEGAGANVLTF.